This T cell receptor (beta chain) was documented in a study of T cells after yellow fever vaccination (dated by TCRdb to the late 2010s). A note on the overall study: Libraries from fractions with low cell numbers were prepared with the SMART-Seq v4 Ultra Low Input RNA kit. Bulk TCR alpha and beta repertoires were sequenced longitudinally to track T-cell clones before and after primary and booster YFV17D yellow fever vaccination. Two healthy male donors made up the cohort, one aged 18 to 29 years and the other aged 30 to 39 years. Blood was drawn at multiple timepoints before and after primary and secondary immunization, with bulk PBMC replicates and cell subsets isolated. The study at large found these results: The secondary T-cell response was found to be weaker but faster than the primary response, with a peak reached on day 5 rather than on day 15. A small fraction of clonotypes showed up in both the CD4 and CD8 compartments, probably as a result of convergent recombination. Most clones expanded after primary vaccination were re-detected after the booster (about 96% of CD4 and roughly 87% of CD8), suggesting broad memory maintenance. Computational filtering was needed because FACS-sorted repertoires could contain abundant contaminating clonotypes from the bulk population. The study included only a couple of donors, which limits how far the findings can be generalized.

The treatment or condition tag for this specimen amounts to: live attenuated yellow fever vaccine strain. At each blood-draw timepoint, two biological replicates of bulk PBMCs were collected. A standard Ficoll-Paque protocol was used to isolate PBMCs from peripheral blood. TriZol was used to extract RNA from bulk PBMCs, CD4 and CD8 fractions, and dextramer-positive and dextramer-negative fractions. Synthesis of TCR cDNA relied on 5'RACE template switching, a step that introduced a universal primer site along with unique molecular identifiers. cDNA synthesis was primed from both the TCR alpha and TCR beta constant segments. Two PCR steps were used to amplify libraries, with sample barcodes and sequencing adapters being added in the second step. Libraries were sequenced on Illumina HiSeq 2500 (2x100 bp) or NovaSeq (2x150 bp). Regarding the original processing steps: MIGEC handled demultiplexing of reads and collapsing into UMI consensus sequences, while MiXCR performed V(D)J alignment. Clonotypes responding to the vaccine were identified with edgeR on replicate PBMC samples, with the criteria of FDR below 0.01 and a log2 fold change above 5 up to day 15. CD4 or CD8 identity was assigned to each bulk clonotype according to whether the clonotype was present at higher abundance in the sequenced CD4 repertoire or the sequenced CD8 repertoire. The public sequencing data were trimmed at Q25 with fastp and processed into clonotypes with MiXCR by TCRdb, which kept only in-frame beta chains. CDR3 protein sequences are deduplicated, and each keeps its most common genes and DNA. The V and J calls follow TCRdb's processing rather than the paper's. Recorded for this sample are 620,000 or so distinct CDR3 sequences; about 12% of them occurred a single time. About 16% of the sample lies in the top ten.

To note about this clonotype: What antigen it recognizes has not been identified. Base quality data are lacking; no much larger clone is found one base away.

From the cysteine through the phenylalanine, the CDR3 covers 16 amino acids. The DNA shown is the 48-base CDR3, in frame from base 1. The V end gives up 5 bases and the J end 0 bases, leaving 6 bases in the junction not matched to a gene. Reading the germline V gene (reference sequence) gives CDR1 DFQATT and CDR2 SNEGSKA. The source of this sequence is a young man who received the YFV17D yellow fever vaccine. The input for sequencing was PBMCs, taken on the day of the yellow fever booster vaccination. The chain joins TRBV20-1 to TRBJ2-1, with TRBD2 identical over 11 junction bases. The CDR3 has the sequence CSAPGLAESSYNEQFF. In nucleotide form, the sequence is TGCAGTGCTCCGGGACTAGCGGAGAGCTCCTACAATGAGCAGTTCTTC.